This T cell receptor beta chain was obtained from a study of blood T cell repertoires in COVID-19. The wider study: Samples of COVID-19 (acute and convalescent) were obtained from the United States, Italy and Spain.

CDR1 is PRHDT, CDR2 FYEKMQ, per germline (reference sequence). The trim removed 5 bases at V and 4 bases at J, leaving 14 bases unmatched. This CDR3 has 16 amino acids. Sequencing was performed with immunoSEQ multiplex PCR; in TCRdb, only in-frame clones are kept and a portion is missing. The sample lists a few hundred thousand clones; 91% were seen once. Sequencing was performed on peripheral blood. The chain uses TRBV13 and TRBJ2-7; 7 nucleotides agree with TRBD1. The TCR sequence derives from a person aged 18 to 35 with COVID-19, enrolled during active disease. CDR3 DNA sequence: TGTGCCAGCAGCCAAGAGGCATCGGGACAGAGATACGAGCAGTACTTC. Its translation is CASSQEASGQRYEQYF.